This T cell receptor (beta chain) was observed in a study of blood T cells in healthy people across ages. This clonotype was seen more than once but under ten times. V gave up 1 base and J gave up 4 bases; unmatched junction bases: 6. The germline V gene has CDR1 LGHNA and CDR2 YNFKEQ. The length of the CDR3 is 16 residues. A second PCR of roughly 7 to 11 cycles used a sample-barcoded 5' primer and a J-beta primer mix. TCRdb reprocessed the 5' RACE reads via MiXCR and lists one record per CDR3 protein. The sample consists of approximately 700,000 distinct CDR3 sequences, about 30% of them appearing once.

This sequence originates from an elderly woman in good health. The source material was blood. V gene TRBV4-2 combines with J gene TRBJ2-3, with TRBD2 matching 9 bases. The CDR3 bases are TGTGCCAGCAGCCAAGGCAGCGGGGGGCCGGCAGATACGCAGTATTTT. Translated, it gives CASSQGSGGPADTQYF.